Listed here are 24 T cell receptor beta chains from one sample, sequenced in a study of T-cell reconstitution after alpha-beta-depleted transplantation in children. The TCRbeta library incorporated unique molecular identifiers. TCRdb reanalysed the PCR reads using MiXCR and keeps one entry per CDR3 protein. The sample records tens of thousands of distinct CDR3 sequences, 40% to 60% being singletons. Sample: peripheral blood, taken before TCRalphabeta/CD19-depleted stem cell transplant. These receptors all stem from a boy under two years old with SCID, due to receive a stem cell transplant.

The chain combines TRBV9 with TRBJ2-1; D perhaps matches TRBD2 (6 bases). Germline CDR1 is SGDLS and CDR2 is YYNGEE. The CDR3 spans 15 residues. Trimming shortened V by 1 base and J by 0 bases, and 8 bases separated the two germline ends. The CDR3 region has the DNA TGTGCCAGCAGCGTAAAGCGGGCCTCCTACAATGAGCAGTTCTTC. Protein: CASSVKRASYNEQFF.

There are many counts of this clonotype. The DNA for the CDR3 is TGTGCCAGCGCCATCGAGGGCAATCAGCCCCAGCATTTT. It is translated as CASAIEGNQPQHF. V usage is TRBV28 and J usage is TRBJ1-5, with D hard to call. Trimming took 8 bases from V and 2 from J, leaving 10 bases between them. The CDR3 has 13 residues. Per germline, CDR1 MDHEN and CDR2 SYDVKM.

Ten or more counts support this clonotype. V and J are TRBV20-1 and TRBJ2-1; TRBD2 matches at 12 bases. The length of the CDR3 is 14 residues. V was clipped by 6 bases and J by 4 bases; unmatched bases: 4. The germline V gene encodes CDR1 DFQATT and CDR2 SNEGSKA (reference sequence). CDR3 DNA: TGCAGTGCGGCAGGGACTAGCGGGTACAATGAGCAGTTCTTC. Protein product: CSAAGTSGYNEQFF.

This chain uses TRBV4-2 with TRBJ2-7; 8 bases are shared with TRBD1. The V and J ends lost 2 bases and 4 bases, in that order; junction bases with no gene match: 7. The CDR3 is 15 amino acids. The germline V gene encodes CDR1 LGHNA and CDR2 YNFKEQ. The CDR3 nucleotides read TGTGCCAGCAGCCAAAAGTGGCAGGGGGCTTACGAGCAGTACTTC. Residues: CASSQKWQGAYEQYF.

Here the CDR3 reads CSASPGGGASVLRADGYTF. The DNA of the CDR3 is TGCAGTGCTAGCCCGGGGGGGGGCGCATCGGTTTTAAGGGCTGATGGCTACACCTTC. This chain links TRBV20-1 with TRBJ1-2, with TRBD1 as a possible D gene (6 bases). V shed 3 bases and J shed 6 bases, with 32 bases lying between them. Germline V gene data show CDR1 as DFQATT and CDR2 as SNEGSKA (reference sequence). The CDR3 runs to 19 residues.

This clonotype has just a few counts. V usage is TRBV20-1 and J usage is TRBJ1-1, with D perhaps matching TRBD1 (6 bases). The CDR3 totals 14 residues. The V end lost 4 bases, the J end lost 5 bases, and 17 bases lay between the germline ends. The V gene's germline CDR1 is DFQATT and CDR2 SNEGSKA (reference sequence). The chain's CDR3 is CSAKGGQSETEAFF. In DNA, the CDR3 is TGCAGTGCTAAGGGGGGGCAGTCCGAAACTGAAGCTTTCTTT.

The chain is built from TRBV18 and TRBJ2-7; 10 bases line up with TRBD1. Germline loops: CDR1 KGHSH, CDR2 LQKENI. CDR3 size: 15 residues. J was trimmed by 4 bases and V by 4 bases; bases with no gene match: 7. The CDR3 loop is CASSLGQGGNYEQYF. The CDR3 bases are TGTGCCAGCTCACTCGGACAGGGGGGTAATTACGAGCAGTACTTC. Filled out from reference TRBV18 and TRBJ2-7, the complete variable domain reads NAGVMQNPRHLVRRRGQEARLRCSPMKGHSHVYWYRQLPEEGLKFMVYLQKENIIDESGMPKERFSAEFPKEGPSILRIQQVVRGDSAAYFCASSLGQGGNYEQYFGPGTRLTVT.

J is TRBJ2-7 and V is TRBV7-2, with D maybe TRBD1 (5 bases). This CDR3 comprises 13 residues. V was trimmed by 4 bases and J by 2 bases, leaving 9 bases between them. Germline V lookup: CDR1 SGHTA, CDR2 FQGNSA. Here the CDR3 reads CASSSRGTYEQYF. The CDR3 DNA is TGTGCCAGCAGCTCTAGGGGAACCTACGAGCAGTACTTC.

The chain combines TRBV6-1 with TRBJ2-1, with a possible D match to TRBD2 (5 bases). This CDR3 spans 17 amino acids. Germline loops: CDR1 MNHNS, CDR2 SASEGT. V was cut by 1 base and J by 4 bases, with 17 bases left in between. In DNA, the CDR3 is TGTGCCAGCAGTGAAGAAGCCGGGCTAGCCCTATACAATGAGCAGTTCTTC. Residues: CASSEEAGLALYNEQFF.

The chain couples TRBV6-1 to TRBJ1-4, with D tentatively TRBD1 (5 bases). This CDR3 has 15 residues. Trimming left V 0 bases short and J 5 bases short, with 10 bases between. In germline, CDR1 is MNHNS, CDR2 SASEGT. Here the CDR3 DNA reads TGTGCCAGCAGTGAAGCGGAGGGGTCCAATGAAAAACTGTTTTTT. Its protein is CASSEAEGSNEKLFF.

This chain connects TRBV27 to TRBJ2-7; 9 nucleotides align to TRBD1. V gave up 5 bases and J gave up 5 bases; unmatched junction bases: 7. CDR1 MNHEY and CDR2 SMNVEV come from the germline V gene (reference sequence). The CDR3 consists of 14 residues. The CDR3, as DNA: TGTGCCAGCAGTCGCGGGACAGGGTTCAACGAGCAGTACTTC. It translates to CASSRGTGFNEQYF.

This clonotype was picked up a small number of times. V usage is TRBV6-5 and J usage is TRBJ1-5, with D hard to call. Trimming left V 2 bases short and J 5 bases short, with 10 bases between. CDR3 length equals 14 residues. Germline lookup yields CDR1 MNHEY and CDR2 SVGAGI. CDR3 residues: CASSYGGSDQPQHF. The DNA for the CDR3 is TGTGCCAGCAGTTACGGCGGGTCGGATCAGCCCCAGCATTTT.

The count of this clonotype is one. The rearrangement links TRBV5-1 to TRBJ1-6; tentative D call: TRBD1 (5 bases). Trimming took off 0 bases at V and 8 bases at J, with 9 bases between the two ends. The CDR3 spans 14 residues. CDR1 is SGHRS and CDR2 is YFSETQ in the germline V gene. The CDR3 DNA sequence: TGCGCCAGCAGCTTGGCGGGGCTGGATTCACCCCTCCACTTT. Its protein is CASSLAGLDSPLHF.

This clonotype was seen a few times. The rearrangement uses TRBV24-1 and TRBJ2-5, with D hard to call. V shed 5 bases and J shed 13 bases, with 13 bases lying between them. Germline loops: CDR1 KGHDR, CDR2 SFDVKD. There are 11 residues in the CDR3. This chain's CDR3 is CATSGAGAWYF. The CDR3, as DNA: TGTGCCACCAGTGGGGCTGGAGCATGGTACTTC.

The chain links TRBV7-2 to TRBJ2-7; TRBD2 matches 7 bases. The CDR3 runs to 17 residues. Unmatched junction bases numbered 20, after V lost 4 bases and J lost 8 bases. Germline loops: CDR1 SGHTA, CDR2 FQGNSA. Here the CDR3 reads CASSSAPGLTGGGKQYF. The CDR3 region has the DNA TGTGCCAGCAGCTCCGCGCCCGGCTTAACGGGGGGTGGAAAGCAGTACTTC.

This chain uses TRBV10-1 with TRBJ2-7; a weak D match, TRBD1 (5 bases). From germline, CDR1 is WNHNN and CDR2 SYGVQD (reference sequence). CDR3 size: 13 residues. Trimming cost V 5 bases and J 5 bases, with 13 bases left between them. CDR3 region: CASSLGPGDEQYF. The CDR3 bases are TGCGCCAGCAGTTTGGGGCCTGGGGACGAGCAGTACTTC.

Ten or more counts support this clonotype. The chain has TRBV7-9 and TRBJ2-7; maybe TRBD1 (6 bases). CDR3 length equals 15 residues. Trimming shortened V by 1 base and J by 3 bases, and 13 bases separated the two germline ends. Germline-derived CDR1 and CDR2 are SEHNR and FQNEAQ (reference sequence). The CDR3 region has the DNA TGTGCCAGCAGCTTAGGACGGGACACCGACTACGAGCAGTACTTC. It translates to CASSLGRDTDYEQYF.

In its sample, this clonotype ranks as medium-sized. This chain links TRBV19 with TRBJ1-5; 8 bases fit TRBD1. Unmatched junction bases numbered 2, after V lost 1 base and J lost 6 bases. The CDR3 runs 14 residues. Germline V lookup: CDR1 LNHDA, CDR2 SQIVND (reference sequence). Written as DNA, the CDR3 is TGTGCCAGTAGTATAGTCACAGGGGGTCAGCCCCAGCATTTT. The encoded protein is CASSIVTGGQPQHF.

CDR3 nucleotides: TGCAGTGCAGCGGGCGCGGCTAATGAAAAACTGTTTTTT. Protein sequence: CSAAGAANEKLFF. The rearrangement links TRBV20-1 to TRBJ1-4; the D is unclear. This CDR3 contains 13 residues. Germline CDR1 reads DFQATT; CDR2 reads SNEGSKA (reference sequence). The V end was cut by 6 bases, the J end by 3 bases, with 11 bases between.

With regard to this clonotype: A clone one base away is much larger, so this may be a read error. The final CDR3 position lacks the conserved phenylalanine or tryptophan, pointing to a likely read error. CDR3 loop: CASRSELAVSYEQYS. DNA for the CDR3: TGTGCCAGCCGATCTGAACTAGCGGTCTCCTACGAGCAGTACTCC. The rearrangement links TRBV2 to TRBJ2-7, with 8 bases that match TRBD2. V dropped 8 bases and J dropped 0; count of bases not matched to a gene: 9. The CDR3 length is 15 residues. Germline V gives CDR1 SNHLY, CDR2 FYNNEI.

V gene TRBV10-2 combines with J gene TRBJ2-5; D is uncertain. The V gene lost 0 bases and the J gene lost 9 bases, with 11 bases spanning the gap. Germline V gene lookup returns CDR1 WSHSY and CDR2 SAAADI. The CDR3 sequence is 13 residues long. CDR3 in DNA: TGCGCCAGCAGTGAGTCGACCCTAGGGCCCCAGTACTTC. Its protein is CASSESTLGPQYF.

This clonotype was picked up a small number of times. The chain has TRBV6-6 and TRBJ2-3; D not certain. V dropped 6 bases and J dropped 6 bases, with 10 bases sitting between them. CDR3 length: 12 residues. The germline gives CDR1 MNHNY, CDR2 SVGAGI (reference sequence). The CDR3, as DNA: TGTGCCAGCAGCCCTAGTGCGGATACGCAGTATTTT. Translation gives CASSPSADTQYF.

The chain links TRBV20-1 to TRBJ1-1; D is uncertain. CDR1 and CDR2 (germline): DFQATT, SNEGSKA (reference sequence). V lost 6 bases to trimming and J lost 1 base, with 18 bases between them. This CDR3 is 15 amino acids long. This CDR3 is CSALISGRKNTEAFF. The CDR3 DNA sequence: TGCAGTGCCCTGATATCCGGACGGAAGAACACTGAAGCTTTCTTT.

This sequence joins TRBV29-1 and TRBJ2-2; TRBD2 aligns across 14 bases. The CDR3 is made up of 16 amino acids. Germline V CDR1 and CDR2: SQVTM, ANQGSEA. V was pared by 6 bases and J by 4 bases, with 7 bases of the junction left unmatched. The CDR3 nucleotides read TGCAGCGTCCCGGGACTAGCGGGAGACATCACCGGGGAGCTGTTTTTT. The encoded protein is CSVPGLAGDITGELFF.